These 24 T cell receptor beta chains originate from one sample sequenced in a study of T cells in Graves' hyperthyroidism and ophthalmopathy. Amplified TCR beta CDR3 regions came from RNA transcripts. Researchers ran a first-round RT-PCR on the TCR CDR3 using the HTBI primer set. TCRdb passed the multiplex PCR reads through MiXCR, listing each CDR3 protein once. The sample consists of around 800,000 distinct CDR3 sequences, over 35% of them appearing once. The specimen sequenced was blood. All receptors come from a man aged 18 to 29 with Graves' hyperthyroidism.

This clonotype was observed many times. The chain links TRBV19 to TRBJ1-6; TRBD1 matches 7 bases. Germline V CDR1 and CDR2: LNHDA, SQIVND (reference sequence). This CDR3 comprises 15 residues. After removal of 7 bases from V and 5 bases from J, the junction contained 8 bases not matched to a gene. The CDR3 DNA is TGTGCCAGTACCGACAGGGCTCGTGATAATTCACCCCTCCACTTT. This sequence encodes CASTDRARDNSPLHF. Full variable domain (outside the CDR3, taken from reference TRBV19 and TRBJ1-6): DGGITQSPKYLFRKEGQNVTLSCEQNLNHDAMYWYRQDPGQGLRLIYYSQIVNDFQKGDIAEGYSVSREKKESFPLTVTSAQKNPTAFYLCASTDRARDNSPLHFGNGTRLTVT.

The J gene is TRBJ2-5, the V gene TRBV2; 7 bases match TRBD2. The CDR3 is 15 amino acids. V lost 6 bases, J lost 1 base, and 8 bases stayed unmatched. In germline, CDR1 is SNHLY, CDR2 FYNNEI. The CDR3 sequence: CASRQRDPFQETQYF. The CDR3 nucleotides are TGTGCCAGCAGACAGCGGGATCCCTTCCAAGAGACCCAGTACTTC.

This clonotype was counted between two and nine times. The V call is TRBV7-9, the J call TRBJ2-6, with D perhaps being TRBD1 or TRBD2 (5 bases each). Germline CDR1 is SEHNR and CDR2 is FQNEAQ (reference sequence). The CDR3 is 17 amino acids. V gave up 5 bases and J gave up 0 bases, with 14 bases separating them. CDR3 DNA: TGTGCCAGCAGCCCTGGGACCCCGATCTCTGGGGCCAACGTCCTGACTTTC. Amino acids: CASSPGTPISGANVLTF.

The J gene is TRBJ2-7, the V gene TRBV29-1, with 8 positions matching TRBD1. There are 12 residues in the CDR3. Losses at the gene ends were 6 bases for V and 1 base for J; bases not matched to a gene: 2. Germline CDR1 SQVTM, CDR2 ANQGSEA. The CDR3 bases are TGCAGCGTGACAGGGGCGTCCTACGAGCAGTACTTC. Translation: CSVTGASYEQYF.

The CDR3 region is CASSRGARGDYGYTF. The CDR3 DNA is TGTGCCAGTAGCAGAGGGGCCAGGGGGGACTATGGCTACACCTTC. The chain couples TRBV19 to TRBJ1-2; 7 positions match TRBD1. Germline trimming cut 6 bases from V and 3 bases from J; bases unmatched to any gene: 10. The CDR3 has 15 residues. Germline V CDR1 and CDR2: LNHDA, SQIVND (reference sequence). Combining the CDR3 with reference TRBV19 and TRBJ1-2 gives the whole variable domain DGGITQSPKYLFRKEGQNVTLSCEQNLNHDAMYWYRQDPGQGLRLIYYSQIVNDFQKGDIAEGYSVSREKKESFPLTVTSAQKNPTAFYLCASSRGARGDYGYTFGSGTRLTVV.

Concerning this clonotype itself: Being one base from a much bigger clone, this may be a read error. V gene TRBV29-1 combines with J gene TRBJ2-2; D gene ambiguous. V lost 3 bases and J lost 1, with 6 bases in between. Germline CDR1 is SQVTM and CDR2 is ANQGSEA. The CDR3 has 13 residues. The CDR3 sequence: CSVDVGNTGELFF. CDR3 nucleotides: TGCAGCGTTGACGTGGGGAACACCGGGGAGCTGTTTTTT.

Concerning this clonotype itself: One end of the junction is discordant with germline, which a read error may explain. CDR3 loop: CASSRPGQGAYEQCF. The DNA of the CDR3 is TGTGCCAGCAGCCGACCGGGACAGGGGGCTTACGAGCAGTGCTTC. The chain employs TRBV2 and TRBJ2-7; TRBD1 aligns across 12 bases. The CDR3 totals 15 residues. Germline CDR1 SNHLY, CDR2 FYNNEI.

This clonotype was recorded a few times. The J gene is TRBJ1-3, the V gene TRBV2; unclear D gene. CDR1 is SNHLY and CDR2 is FYNNEI in the germline V gene. The CDR3 is 14 residues long. V lost 6 bases, J lost 0 bases, and 9 bases lay in between. CDR3 nucleotides: TGTGCCAGCAGGTCAGAGAGCTCTGGAAACACCATATATTTT. As protein: CASRSESSGNTIYF.

This clonotype was picked up a small number of times. The chain couples TRBV5-6 to TRBJ2-6; weak D call: TRBD1 (6 bases). Germline V gives CDR1 SGHDT, CDR2 YYEEEE. The V and J ends lost 4 bases and 0 bases respectively, with 14 bases between them. There are 17 residues in the CDR3. CDR3 nucleotides: TGTGCCAGCAGCCCCCCAGGGGTAAGCTCTGGGGCCAACGTCCTGACTTTC. Protein sequence: CASSPPGVSSGANVLTF.

This clonotype was seen ten or more times. The rearrangement links TRBV19 to TRBJ2-2; 7 positions agree with TRBD2. Germline V gene lookup returns CDR1 LNHDA and CDR2 SQIVND (reference sequence). Trimming took 9 bases from V and 5 from J; bases not matched to a gene: 12. CDR3 length: 15 amino acids. This CDR3 reads CASAAGDAVTGELFF. The CDR3 bases are TGTGCCAGCGCCGCGGGGGACGCGGTTACCGGGGAGCTGTTTTTT.

This clonotype was detected a few times. The chain uses TRBV4-1 and TRBJ2-2, with a tentative D call TRBD2 (5 bases). The CDR3 loop spans 14 amino acids. Deletions cut 3 bases from V and 7 bases from J, with 12 bases between. Germline V CDR1 and CDR2: MGHRA, YSYEKL. CDR3 DNA sequence: TGCGCCAGCAGCCAGCGGACTTTGGGCGGGGAGCTGTTTTTT. It specifies CASSQRTLGGELFF.

The chain couples TRBV11-2 to TRBJ2-7; 10 bases are a match to TRBD2. Germline trimming cut 3 bases from V and 0 bases from J; bases unmatched to any gene: 5. Germline V lookup: CDR1 SGHAT, CDR2 FQNNGV. The CDR3 sequence is 16 residues long. CDR3 loop: CASSLVAGGGSYEQYF. The DNA for the CDR3 is TGTGCCAGCAGCTTGGTAGCGGGAGGAGGCTCCTACGAGCAGTACTTC.

The chain joins TRBV7-9 to TRBJ2-5; 15 bases map to TRBD2. CDR1 is SEHNR, CDR2 FQNEAQ, per germline (reference sequence). Germline trimming cut 6 bases from V and 5 bases from J; bases unmatched to any gene: 7. CDR3 size: 16 residues. The CDR3 protein is CASSFGLAGGPETQYF. The DNA for the CDR3 is TGTGCCAGCAGTTTCGGACTAGCGGGGGGGCCCGAGACCCAGTACTTC.

Many counts were recorded for this clonotype. The V call is TRBV29-1, the J call TRBJ1-1; no clear D gene. The germline CDR1 and CDR2 sequences are SQVTM and ANQGSEA. This CDR3 region has 12 residues. Trimming pared 3 bases from V and 2 bases from J, leaving 7 bases between. The CDR3 sequence is CSVDPDNTEAFF. The CDR3 bases are TGCAGCGTTGATCCAGATAACACTGAAGCTTTCTTT. Based on the CDR3 plus reference TRBV29-1 and TRBJ1-1, the full variable domain is SAVISQKPSRDICQRGTSLTIQCQVDSQVTMMFWYRQQPGQSLTLIATANQGSEATYESGFVIDKFPISRPNLTFSTLTVSNMSPEDSSIYLCSVDPDNTEAFFGQGTRLTVV.

The V and J genes are TRBV6-6 and TRBJ1-1, with D unclear. V lost 8 bases and J lost 7, with 14 bases in between. The CDR3 totals 12 residues. In germline, CDR1 is MNHNY, CDR2 SVGAGI (reference sequence). The CDR3 nucleotides read TGTGCCAGCGCAGGCCAGGAGGTTGAAGCTTTCTTT. It yields the protein CASAGQEVEAFF.

This clonotype appeared once. The chain combines TRBV5-1 with TRBJ2-2; 8 bases match TRBD2. CDR1 SGHRS and CDR2 YFSETQ come from the germline V gene. The CDR3 runs 15 residues. J was trimmed by 7 bases and V by 1 base; bases with no gene match: 6. The CDR3 DNA reads TGCGCCAGCAGCTTGCTTGTTAGCGGGGTCGGGGAGCTGTTTTTT. Its protein is CASSLLVSGVGELFF.

This clonotype occurred many times. The chain uses TRBV12-3 or TRBV12-4 and TRBJ2-7; the D is unclear. V was trimmed by 6 bases and J by 2 bases, leaving 8 bases between them. This CDR3 is built from 12 residues. CDR3: CASSRGTYEQYF. The CDR3 nucleotides are TGTGCCAGCAGCCGTGGAACCTACGAGCAGTACTTC.

The chain couples TRBV15 to TRBJ1-1, with a tentative D call TRBD1 (5 bases). CDR3 length: 15 amino acids. The V gene's germline CDR1 is LNHNV and CDR2 YYDKDF (reference sequence). Trimming shortened V by 3 bases and J by 7 bases, and 18 bases separated the two germline ends. CDR3 region: CATSSIPDGTREAFF. The CDR3 nucleotides read TGTGCCACCAGCAGCATTCCTGACGGGACCCGTGAAGCTTTCTTT.

This clonotype turned up a few times. This chain links TRBV9 with TRBJ1-3; TRBD1 matches at 7 bases. The CDR3 is made up of 15 amino acids. With V trimmed by 4 bases and J by 0 bases, 4 bases remained unmatched. The germline CDR1 and CDR2 sequences are SGDLS and YYNGEE. CDR3 protein: CASSSDRNSGNTIYF. CDR3 sequence (DNA): TGTGCCAGCAGCTCGGACAGGAACTCTGGAAACACCATATATTTT.

This clonotype has at least ten counts. V is TRBV20-1 and J is TRBJ1-1; no firm D call. Germline V lookup: CDR1 DFQATT, CDR2 SNEGSKA (reference sequence). Deletions cut 4 bases from V and 0 bases from J, with 3 bases between. The CDR3 contains 11 residues. Written as DNA, the CDR3 is TGCAGTGCTAAAATGAACACTGAAGCTTTCTTT. Protein product: CSAKMNTEAFF.

This clonotype has only a few counts. This sequence joins TRBV4-1 and TRBJ1-5, with unresolved D. The length of the CDR3 is 14 residues. Germline V gene sequence: CDR1 MGHRA, CDR2 YSYEKL. V shed 4 bases and J shed 5 bases, with 12 bases lying between them. CDR3 sequence reads: CASSLGGVDQPQHF. CDR3 coding DNA: TGCGCCAGCAGCCTGGGAGGTGTCGATCAGCCCCAGCATTTT.

Regarding this clonotype: A much larger clone lies one base from this, so it may be a read error. This chain connects TRBV29-1 to TRBJ2-5; 9 bases fit TRBD2. V trimming: 4 bases; J trimming: 1 base; junction bases outside the gene matches: 7. Germline loops: CDR1 SQVTM, CDR2 ANQGSEA. The CDR3 is made up of 15 amino acids. The CDR3 region is CSVGSGTSTQETQYF. CDR3 coding DNA: TGCAGCGTTGGCTCCGGGACTAGCACCCAAGAGACCCAGTACTTC.

This chain joins TRBV19 and TRBJ2-2; D unclear. The CDR3 loop spans 14 amino acids. Germline CDR1 is LNHDA and CDR2 is SQIVND (reference sequence). The CDR3 sequence is CGGRSSDKTGELFF. The CDR3 DNA reads as TGTGGCGGCCGGAGTTCCGATAAAACCGGGGAGCTGTTTTTT. Combining the CDR3 with reference TRBV19 and TRBJ2-2 gives the whole variable domain DGGITQSPKYLFRKEGQNVTLSCEQNLNHDAMYWYRQDPGQGLRLIYYSQIVNDFQKGDIAEGYSVSREKKESFPLTVTSAQKNPTAFYLCGGRSSDKTGELFFGEGSRLTVL.

The table lists this clonotype with a few counts. The V gene is TRBV6-2 or TRBV6-3, the J gene TRBJ1-5, with a tentative D call TRBD1 (5 bases). CDR1 is MNHEY, CDR2 SVGEGT, per germline. The V end lost 6 bases, the J end lost 9 bases, and 15 bases lay between the germline ends. The CDR3 is 13 residues long. The CDR3 sequence is CASRGPGRGPQHF. The CDR3 region has the DNA TGTGCCAGCAGGGGGCCAGGGAGAGGGCCCCAGCATTTT.